Listed below are T cell receptor beta chains from one sample, sequenced in a study of cytomegalovirus exposure and HLA in healthy donors. TCRdb's table, derived via immunoSEQ multiplex PCR, lists solely in-frame clones and lacks some. This sample carries 60,000 to 80,000 clones, with 4% to 6% going to the ten biggest clones. The sequenced material came from PBMCs. The receptors were sampled from a man aged 35 to 55 in good health and CMV-seronegative. Both conserved end residues are trimmed from each CDR3.

V: TRBV4-1
J: TRBJ1-6
CDR3: ASSQVSTGDSPLH

V: TRBV19
J: TRBJ1-1
CDR3: ASSIEAGVTEAF

V: TRBV27
J: TRBJ1-6
CDR3: ASRTANSPLH

V: TRBV19
J: TRBJ2-7
CDR3: ASSPGYEQY

V: TRBV7-8
J: TRBJ2-7
CDR3: ASSQPGTSSYEQY

V: TRBV11-2
J: TRBJ2-1
CDR3: ASSLRGFDDNEQF

V: TRBV5-6
J: TRBJ2-1
CDR3: ASTLGELHYNEQF

V: TRBV11-2
J: TRBJ1-4
CDR3: ASSLPGREKLF

V: TRBV6-6
J: TRBJ2-7
CDR3: ASSYSGLAEQY

V: TRBV5-4
J: TRBJ2-3
CDR3: ASSLLSPNTDTQY

V: TRBV21-1
J: TRBJ2-7
CDR3: ASIPVRAGRVVAYEQY

V: TRBV5-1
J: TRBJ1-4
CDR3: ASSLAGNPNEKLF

V: TRBV6-1
J: TRBJ2-7
CDR3: ASSEAPLGQGFAYEQY

V: TRBV2
J: TRBJ2-3
CDR3: ASSYSSGSDTQY

V: TRBV15
J: TRBJ1-4
CDR3: ATSRDRTGTTNTNREKLF

V: TRBV10-3
J: TRBJ2-3
CDR3: AISGLGRTDTQY

V: TRBV15
J: TRBJ2-1
CDR3: ATSRDLRTSGSREQF

V: TRBV30
J: TRBJ1-2
CDR3: AWSVPVTTNYGYT

V: TRBV18
J: TRBJ1-1
CDR3: ASSPPGTARHTEAF

V: TRBV5-1
J: TRBJ2-5
CDR3: ASSLGLAGGVKETQY

V: TRBV7-9
J: TRBJ2-6
CDR3: ASRPVDRDSGANVLT

V: TRBV7-9
J: TRBJ2-7
CDR3: ASSTGTEDYEQY

V: TRBV19
J: TRBJ1-5
CDR3: ASSASGTPWQH

V: TRBV7-8
J: TRBJ1-1
CDR3: ASSLGQALHTEAF

V: TRBV21-1
J: TRBJ2-6
CDR3: ASRTVQPGANVLT

V: TRBV7-2
J: TRBJ1-5
CDR3: ASSVIRGQPQH

V: TRBV21-1
J: TRBJ1-1
CDR3: ARWGDLNPGGAF

V: TRBV6-1
J: TRBJ2-3
CDR3: ASRYYSGIEDTQY

V: TRBV4-3
J: TRBJ2-1
CDR3: ASSQGSSGTRINEQF

V: TRBV6-1
J: TRBJ2-7
CDR3: ASSPSGGAGDEQY

V: TRBV5-1
J: TRBJ2-1
CDR3: ASSLDPSGEQF

V: TRBV27
J: TRBJ2-1
CDR3: ATITSGDNEQF

V: TRBV30
J: TRBJ2-2
CDR3: AWARGRAGELF

V: TRBV4-1
J: TRBJ2-3
CDR3: ASSQDPAGGVTDTQY

V: TRBV2
J: TRBJ1-3
CDR3: ASASGQTGNTIY

V: TRBV2
J: TRBJ1-5
CDR3: ASSPVTANQPQH

V: TRBV7-2
J: TRBJ1-2
CDR3: ASSLGAGRTGDYGYT

V: TRBV10-3
J: TRBJ2-3
CDR3: ATTPSGGDTDTQY

V: TRBV7-9
J: TRBJ2-2
CDR3: ASSLVRGPGTGELF

V: TRBV4-1
J: TRBJ1-1
CDR3: ASSQGPAGARFAF

V: TRBV7-9
J: TRBJ2-2
CDR3: ASSLLGGTGELF

V: TRBV7-6
J: TRBJ2-5
CDR3: ASTSAGGGTQETQY

V: TRBV9
J: -
CDR3: ASSQWTGSNYEQY

V: TRBV19
J: TRBJ1-2
CDR3: ASSIGRVDYGYT

V: TRBV18
J: TRBJ1-5
CDR3: ASSPLQDQPQH

V: TRBV7-9
J: TRBJ2-2
CDR3: ASSPGVGFSGRWTGELF

V: TRBV9
J: TRBJ1-2
CDR3: ASSSVGGKLYGYT

V: TRBV21-1
J: TRBJ2-7
CDR3: ASSKGQYSYEQY

V: TRBV30
J: TRBJ2-1
CDR3: AWSIEGLGGSPNEQL

V: TRBV5-1
J: TRBJ2-1
CDR3: ASLPGGRGRGNEQF

V: TRBV15
J: TRBJ1-2
CDR3: ATSGGDRYDEDT

V: TRBV5-5
J: TRBJ2-7
CDR3: ASSPGHSYEQY